This TCR beta chain was sequenced in a study of T cell repertoires in cytomegalovirus infection (dated 2019 in TCRdb). For the study in its entirety: The peptide stimulations were aimed at well-studied HLA-B-restricted epitopes as well as recently identified HLA-C-restricted CMV epitopes, whose presentation resists viral immunomodulation. Because public TCR beta signatures pointed to carriage of CMV infection together with the matching HLA type, the HLA type of each donor mattered for the analysis. What the authors observed across the whole study: In both this cohort and an independent cohort of 350 to 400 donors, the cumulative frequency of public TCR beta family members distinguished carriers of CMV infection plus the relevant HLA type. The ex vivo response was dominated by HLA-C-restricted CMV-specific TCR beta clonotypes, which also provided the single most frequent clonotype in two of eight donors.

The CDR3 measures 16 amino acids from cysteine to phenylalanine. Only the CDR3 part of the read is kept: 48 bases, read in frame from the first base. CDR1 SEHNR and CDR2 FQNEAQ were looked up in the germline V gene (reference sequence). A distance of 13 bases separates the germline ends of V and J, which lose 2 bases and 1 base respectively. This specimen's treatment or condition label, per the study, means: in vitro stimulation with specific CMV peptide epitopes to enrich CMV-specific T cells. Reads for this sample came from an Illumina HiSeq 1500. TCRdb reprocessing: public reads trimmed at Q25 with fastp, clones called with MiXCR, in-frame beta chains kept. One record per CDR3 amino acid sequence lists the most common genes and DNA. Across this sample there are roughly 920,000 distinct CDR3 sequences, with roughly 30% seen only once. The top ten hold about an eighth of the sample. A few counts support this clonotype. The target of this receptor is not known. The sample holds no much larger clone one base away, and base qualities are not on file.

Specimen: cultured CD8+ T cells from PBMCs, collected from culture after CMV antigen stimulation. The receptor was isolated from a human donor in good health (CMV status not recorded). Some clones in this sample may be carry-over from other donors' samples. The sequence joins TRBV7-9 to TRBJ2-3, with the D call perhaps TRBD1 or TRBD2, as 5 bases match in each case. The DNA reads as follows: TGTGCCAGCAGCTTAAGGGACCCCGACGGCACAGATACGCAGTATTTT. It codes for CASSLRDPDGTDTQYF.